The 7 T cell receptor beta chains reported below all come from one sample, sequenced in a study of blood T cell repertoires in COVID-19. Sequencing used immunoSEQ multiplex PCR; TCRdb keeps in-frame clones, though not all of them. The repertoire includes about 220,000 clones, roughly 90% of them detected once, and about 15% sits in the top ten. Sequencing was performed on PBMCs or T cells enriched from blood (not recorded which). These receptors originate from a man aged 25-40 years who had been exposed to COVID-19.

The chain is built from TRBV4-1 and TRBJ1-1; 7 bases align to TRBD1. CDR1 MGHRA and CDR2 YSYEKL come from the germline V gene. CDR3 length: 15 amino acids. The V segment lost 2 bases and the J segment 0 bases; nucleotides outside the gene matches: 3. As DNA, the CDR3 is TGCGCCAGCAGCCAACCGACAGGGTTGAACACTGAAGCTTTCTTT. Protein sequence: CASSQPTGLNTEAFF.

The chain joins TRBV18 to TRBJ2-3; 7 nucleotides match TRBD2. The ends lost 8 bases at V and 4 bases at J; junction bases unmatched: 12. The CDR3 runs 15 residues. Germline CDR1 and CDR2: KGHSH and LQKENI. The CDR3, as DNA: TGTGCCAGCCTAAACCCGGGACTACCCTCAGATACGCAGTATTTT. This encodes CASLNPGLPSDTQYF.

The chain employs TRBV5-6 and TRBJ2-5, with 10 bases fitting TRBD1. Unmatched junction bases numbered 7, after V lost 3 bases and J lost 5 bases. The CDR3 consists of 15 residues. Per the germline V gene, CDR1 is SGHDT and CDR2 is YYEEEE. CDR3 sequence reads: CASSSGTGVGETQYF. CDR3 DNA sequence: TGTGCCAGCAGCTCAGGGACAGGGGTGGGGGAGACCCAGTACTTC.

The gene calls are TRBV18 and TRBJ2-7; 11 bases line up with TRBD1. J was trimmed by 3 bases and V by 6 bases; bases with no gene match: 1. This CDR3 is 13 amino acids long. CDR1 KGHSH and CDR2 LQKENI come from the germline V gene. This CDR3 is CASSGTGGYEQYF. The CDR3, as DNA: TGTGCCAGCTCCGGGACAGGGGGCTACGAGCAGTACTTC.

The chain joins TRBV4-1 to TRBJ2-3; TRBD2 matches 7 bases. V shed 0 bases and J 14 bases; nucleotides not matched to a gene: 8. Looked up from germline, CDR1 is MGHRA and CDR2 is YSYEKL. CDR3 size: 13 residues. CDR3 nucleotides: TGCGCCAGCAGCCAAGATGGGGAGGGGACTCGGTATTTT. Translating gives CASSQDGEGTRYF.

The gene calls are TRBV11-2 and TRBJ1-1, with 7 bases lining up with TRBD1. The CDR3 runs 17 residues. CDR1 is SGHAT, CDR2 FQNNGV, per germline. With V trimmed by 6 bases and J by 3 bases, 16 bases remained unmatched. The CDR3 DNA follows: TGTGCCAGCAGACCCATAAGAGGTAGGGGGCGGGACACTGAAGCTTTCTTT. This sequence encodes CASRPIRGRGRDTEAFF.

This clone was counted a single time. V and J are TRBV7-9 and TRBJ1-3; no clear D. Per germline, CDR1 SEHNR and CDR2 FQNEAQ (reference sequence). The CDR3 consists of 15 residues. The V end was cut by 5 bases, the J end by 1 base, with 12 bases between. CDR3 amino acids: CASSGISGSGNTIYF. In DNA form, the CDR3 reads TGTGCCAGCAGCGGCATCTCAGGATCTGGAAACACCATATATTTT.